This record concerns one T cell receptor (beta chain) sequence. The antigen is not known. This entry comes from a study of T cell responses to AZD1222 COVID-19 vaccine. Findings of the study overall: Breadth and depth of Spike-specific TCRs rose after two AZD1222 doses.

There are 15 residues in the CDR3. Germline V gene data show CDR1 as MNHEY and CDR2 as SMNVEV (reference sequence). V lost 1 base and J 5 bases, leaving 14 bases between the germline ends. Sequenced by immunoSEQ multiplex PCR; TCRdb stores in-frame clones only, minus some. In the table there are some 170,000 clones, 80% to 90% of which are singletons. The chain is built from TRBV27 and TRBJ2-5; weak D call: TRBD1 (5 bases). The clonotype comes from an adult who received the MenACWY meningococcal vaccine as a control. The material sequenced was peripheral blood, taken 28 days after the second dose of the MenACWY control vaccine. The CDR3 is CASSLWGQGYETQYF. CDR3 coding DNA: TGTGCCAGCAGTTTATGGGGCCAGGGTTACGAGACCCAGTACTTC.